This T cell receptor beta chain was recovered during a study of early stage breast cancer tumors. Study-wide background: Seven or eight ER+/PR+/HER2- tumors were invasive ductal; a few were invasive lobular. Around 10-fold was the mean read coverage per sample. General study results and limits: Tumor and normal breast were distinguished via blood comparison in about 90% of the 16 patients. Most shared enriched TCRB sequences were commonly generated ones.

Trimming pared 5 bases from V and 6 bases from J, leaving 25 bases between. CDR3 length: 17 residues. CDR1 is SGHAT and CDR2 is FQDESV in the germline V gene (reference sequence). This clone appeared a single time. Its antigen is not known. Here immunoSEQ multiplex PCR was the method, and the copy in TCRdb shows in-frame clones only, minus some. The data contain around 78,000 clones, approximately 79% of them singletons. This sequence was found in a person in their 60s with breast cancer. The rearrangement uses TRBV11-1 and TRBJ1-1, with D possibly TRBD1 on 5 matching bases. The material sequenced was blood. The CDR3 reads CASSTPPGGPVGAEAFF. CDR3 nucleotide sequence: TGTGCCAGCAGCACGCCCCCCGGTGGACCAGTGGGGGCTGAAGCTTTCTTT. The entire variable domain, with the rest obtained from reference TRBV11-1 and TRBJ1-1, is as follows: EAEVAQSPRYKITEKSQAVAFWCDPISGHATLYWYRQILGQGPELLVQFQDESVVDDSQLPKDRFSAERLKGVDSTLKIQPAELGDSAMYLCASSTPPGGPVGAEAFFGQGTRLTVV.